These 32 T cell receptor beta chains originate from one sample sequenced in a study of molecular identifiers for immune sequencing clone quantification (dated by TCRdb to 2016 to 2019). Library preparation employed PCR. The sequencer was a NextSeq 500. Starting from the raw public reads, TCRdb applied fastp trimming at Q25, assembled clones with MiXCR and retained in-frame beta chains. Here each entry gathers all rows of one CDR3 protein and keeps the most common genes and DNA. For this sample the table gives hundreds of thousands of distinct CDR3 sequences, of which around 25% were detected only once. 0.78% of the sample comes from the top ten. The material sequenced was naive CD8+ T cells from blood, with Jurkat cell RNA spiked in. Sample cell subset or site, as interpreted from the label and publication: FACS-sorted CD8+CD4-CCR7+CD45RA+ naive T cells. The receptors derive from a human donor in good health. Some libraries in this study had Jurkat cell RNA spiked in.

Here the CDR3 reads CASSSDPDDEQFF. For the CDR3, the DNA is TGTGCCAGCAGCTCGGACCCCGACGACGAGCAGTTCTTC. This rearrangement joins TRBV7-9 to TRBJ2-1; D remains ambiguous. Trimming left V 4 bases short and J 10 bases short, with 14 bases between. The germline V gene encodes CDR1 SEHNR and CDR2 FQNEAQ (reference sequence). This CDR3 comprises 13 residues.

Concerning this clonotype: A clone one base away is much larger, so this may be a read error. The chain employs TRBV9 and TRBJ2-5; 8 nucleotides line up with TRBD1. Germline V CDR1 and CDR2: SGDLS, YYNGEE. The CDR3 has 15 amino acids. Losses at the gene ends were 3 bases for V and 4 bases for J; bases not matched to a gene: 8. The chain's CDR3 is CASSAQGQARETQYF. CDR3 DNA sequence: TGTGCCAGCAGCGCCCAGGGACAGGCAAGAGAGACCCAGTACTTC.

The chain has TRBV7-9 and TRBJ1-6; D remains ambiguous. Trimming took 1 base from V and 4 from J, leaving 8 bases between them. The length of the CDR3 is 15 residues. CDR1 is SEHNR, CDR2 FQNEAQ, per germline (reference sequence). The CDR3: CASSLEVRYNSPLHF. The CDR3 DNA is TGTGCCAGCAGCTTAGAAGTGAGGTATAATTCACCCCTCCACTTT.

In this sample, this clonotype turned up many times. The genes are TRBV29-1 and TRBJ1-1; D not resolved. The germline V and J ends were trimmed by 1 base and 4 bases, with 7 bases remaining between them. The germline V gene encodes CDR1 SQVTM and CDR2 ANQGSEA. This CDR3 is built from 12 residues. CDR3 nucleotide sequence: TGCAGCGTTGAAGGGGCGGGCACTGAAGCTTTCTTT. Protein sequence: CSVEGAGTEAFF.

The chain has TRBV6-2 or TRBV6-3 and TRBJ2-7, with TRBD1 identical over 10 bases. This CDR3 is built from 15 residues. Trimming cost V 2 bases and J 6 bases; bases outside gene matches: 7. The germline CDR1 and CDR2 sequences are MNHEY and SVGEGT. This CDR3 is CASSYPGTGDLEQYF. In nucleotides, the CDR3 is TGTGCCAGCAGTTACCCCGGGACAGGGGATCTCGAGCAGTACTTC.

On this clonotype itself: One base away lies a much larger clone, so this may be a sequencing read error. The rearrangement links TRBV30 to TRBJ2-7; D gene uncertain. The V gene lost 1 base and the J gene lost 7 bases, with 11 bases spanning the gap. The germline V gene has CDR1 GTSNPN and CDR2 SVGIG (reference sequence). The CDR3 is 12 residues long. CDR3 residues: CAWSDTVVEQYF. The CDR3, as DNA: TGTGCCTGGAGTGACACAGTGGTAGAGCAGTACTTC.

This clonotype came up many times. The genes are TRBV6-5 and TRBJ2-3; the match to TRBD2 covers 14 bases. Germline V lookup: CDR1 MNHEY, CDR2 SVGAGI. The ends lost 5 bases at V and 14 bases at J; junction bases unmatched: 6. This CDR3 has 13 residues. The CDR3 region is CASSLGLAGARYF. CDR3 in DNA: TGTGCCAGCAGTCTGGGACTAGCGGGAGCACGGTATTTT.

This clonotype has at least ten counts. The V call is TRBV5-6, the J call TRBJ1-1; D is perhaps TRBD1 (6 bases). V was clipped by 0 bases and J by 5 bases, with 11 bases between them. CDR3 length equals 14 residues. Germline CDR1 reads SGHDT; CDR2 reads YYEEEE. The CDR3 protein is CASSLGRGGTEAFF. In nucleotides, the CDR3 is TGTGCCAGCAGCTTGGGCAGGGGCGGAACTGAAGCTTTCTTT.

This clonotype occurred a few times. The chain employs TRBV7-9 and TRBJ2-5; 11 nucleotides line up with TRBD2. Trimming at V came to 5 bases and at J to 1 base, leaving 6 bases not matched to a gene. The CDR3 is made up of 16 amino acids. Per the germline V gene, CDR1 is SEHNR and CDR2 is FQNEAQ (reference sequence). DNA for the CDR3: TGTGCCAGCAGCCATACTAGCGGGGGCACCCAAGAGACCCAGTACTTC. Translating it yields CASSHTSGGTQETQYF.

V usage is TRBV19 and J usage is TRBJ1-5; unclear D gene. Deletions cut 4 bases from V and 0 bases from J, with 7 bases between. In germline, CDR1 is LNHDA, CDR2 SQIVND (reference sequence). This CDR3 contains 14 residues. In nucleotides, the CDR3 is TGTGCCAGTAGTACCGAGGATAGCAATCAGCCCCAGCATTTT. It yields the protein CASSTEDSNQPQHF. Variable domain in full (rest from reference TRBV19 and TRBJ1-5): DGGITQSPKYLFRKEGQNVTLSCEQNLNHDAMYWYRQDPGQGLRLIYYSQIVNDFQKGDIAEGYSVSREKKESFPLTVTSAQKNPTAFYLCASSTEDSNQPQHFGDGTRLSIL.

This clonotype was counted only a few times. The V call is TRBV7-9, the J call TRBJ2-1, with D perhaps matching TRBD2 (5 bases). V was clipped by 4 bases and J by 0 bases, with 10 bases between them. The V gene's germline CDR1 is SEHNR and CDR2 FQNEAQ (reference sequence). The CDR3 spans 15 residues. In DNA form, the CDR3 reads TGTGCCAGCAGCTCGACTACCAGCTCCTACAATGAGCAGTTCTTC. Its translation: CASSSTTSSYNEQFF.

As for this clonotype: No conserved phenylalanine or tryptophan is present at the end of the CDR3, so a read error is the likely explanation. V is TRBV4-1 and J is TRBJ1-5, with 10 bases aligning to TRBD1. The CDR3 has 15 residues. Losses at the gene ends were 0 bases for V and 6 bases for J; bases not matched to a gene: 2. Germline assignment: CDR1 MGHRA and CDR2 YSYEKL. CDR3 nucleotide sequence: TGCGCCAGCAGCCAAGAGGGACAGGGGATTCAGCCCCAGCATTCT. It translates to CASSQEGQGIQPQHS.

This clonotype was observed many times. The chain employs TRBV6-5 and TRBJ2-3; D is unclear. The germline CDR1 and CDR2 sequences are MNHEY and SVGAGI. This CDR3 region has 14 residues. Trimming took off 0 bases at V and 6 bases at J, with 10 bases between the two ends. The CDR3 reads CASSYSTLGDTQYF. The CDR3 DNA sequence: TGTGCCAGCAGTTACTCGACTCTTGGGGATACGCAGTATTTT.

This clonotype was detected a few times. The V call is TRBV7-6, the J call TRBJ2-7; D is perhaps TRBD1 or TRBD2 (6 bases each). V was pared by 1 base and J by 7 bases, with 14 bases between. The CDR3 runs 14 residues. Germline V CDR1 and CDR2: SGHVS, FNYEAQ. The CDR3: CASSLGGAHAEQYF. CDR3 nucleotide sequence: TGTGCCAGCAGCTTAGGGGGGGCCCATGCGGAGCAGTACTTC.

The CDR3 here is CASLSTAGTSYEQYF. The CDR3 DNA reads TGTGCCAGCCTGAGTACGGCAGGGACCTCCTACGAGCAGTACTTC. The chain employs TRBV2 and TRBJ2-7; TRBD1 or TRBD2 may be the D gene (5 bases each). Germline V gives CDR1 SNHLY, CDR2 FYNNEI. The ends were cut back, 8 bases at V and 0 bases at J, with 17 bases in the middle. The CDR3 is 15 residues long.

This clonotype was detected a few times. The chain employs TRBV6-1 and TRBJ2-1; D not certain. There are 15 residues in the CDR3. Germline assignment: CDR1 MNHNS and CDR2 SASEGT. Trimming took 1 base from V and 0 from J, leaving 7 bases between them. CDR3 region: CASSEEVLSYNEQFF. For the CDR3, the DNA is TGTGCCAGCAGTGAAGAGGTGCTCTCCTACAATGAGCAGTTCTTC.

The rearrangement uses TRBV5-1 and TRBJ2-7; perhaps TRBD1 as D (6 bases). CDR1 and CDR2 (germline): SGHRS, YFSETQ. Trimming removed 5 bases at V and 6 bases at J, with 9 bases between. CDR3 length: 11 residues. CDR3 loop: CASSARGEQYF. CDR3 in DNA: TGCGCCAGCAGTGCCAGGGGCGAGCAGTACTTC.

This chain connects TRBV27 to TRBJ2-5, with D perhaps matching TRBD2 (6 bases). The length of the CDR3 is 13 residues. Germline CDR1 reads MNHEY; CDR2 reads SMNVEV (reference sequence). V was clipped by 1 base and J by 5 bases, with 8 bases between them. This CDR3 is CASSLWRGETQYF. CDR3 sequence (DNA): TGTGCCAGCAGTTTATGGCGGGGTGAGACCCAGTACTTC.

This clonotype was seen only a few times. The chain has TRBV12-3 or TRBV12-4 and TRBJ2-2; possible D gene TRBD2, 6 bases. V was cut by 2 bases and J by 4 bases, with 11 bases left in between. This CDR3 is 15 amino acids long. CDR3 sequence: CASSLRLGVTGELFF. The DNA for the CDR3 is TGTGCCAGCAGTTTACGACTAGGGGTCACCGGGGAGCTGTTTTTT.

Points on this clonotype: A much larger clone lies a single base off, so this may be a read error. The V gene is TRBV4-1, the J gene TRBJ1-1, with 7 bases matching TRBD1. Germline trimming cut 3 bases from V and 1 base from J; bases unmatched to any gene: 8. CDR1 is MGHRA, CDR2 YSYEKL, per germline. The CDR3 length is 16 residues. The CDR3 reads CASSHGQVAGNTEAFF. The CDR3 DNA follows: TGCGCCAGCAGCCACGGACAGGTGGCCGGGAACACTGAAGCTTTCTTT.

Remarks on this clonotype: This may stem from a read error, because a much larger clone lies one nucleotide away. This sequence joins TRBV11-2 and TRBJ1-1; D perhaps matches TRBD1 (5 bases). This CDR3 contains 13 residues. The V end was cut by 8 bases, the J end by 5 bases, with 15 bases between. CDR1 is SGHAT and CDR2 is FQNNGV in the germline V gene. The CDR3 nucleotides are TGTGCCAGCGGGTCAGGGCAAGGGACTGAAGCTTTCTTT. It encodes CASGSGQGTEAFF.

The rearrangement uses TRBV19 and TRBJ2-2; 8 bases align to TRBD1. Per the germline V gene, CDR1 is LNHDA and CDR2 is SQIVND (reference sequence). The CDR3 loop spans 16 amino acids. V lost 6 bases and J lost 7; bases outside the gene matches: 13. CDR3 loop: CASRDWDRSGIGELFF. The CDR3, as DNA: TGTGCCAGTAGGGATTGGGACAGGAGTGGCATCGGGGAGCTGTTTTTT.

This clonotype came up once. This chain connects TRBV14 to TRBJ1-3; D unresolved. CDR1 is SGHDN and CDR2 is FVKESK in the germline V gene. This CDR3 spans 15 amino acids. Trimming cost V 4 bases and J 2 bases, with 12 bases left between them. CDR3 amino acids: CASSLGRSPGNTIYF. The CDR3, as DNA: TGTGCCAGCAGCCTAGGACGGAGCCCTGGAAACACCATATATTTT.

This clonotype came up many times. The chain recombines TRBV4-1 with TRBJ1-5, with D tentatively TRBD1 (6 bases). Deletions cut 4 bases from V and 5 bases from J, with 15 bases between. Germline CDR1 MGHRA, CDR2 YSYEKL. This CDR3 has 15 residues. CDR3 sequence: CASSPLQGEYQPQHF. CDR3 coding DNA: TGCGCCAGCAGCCCTTTACAGGGAGAATATCAGCCCCAGCATTTT.

This clonotype was counted a few times. CDR3 sequence (DNA): TGTGCCAGCTCACCGCAACCCCAAACTTCTAGGGAGCAGTACTTC. Encoded protein: CASSPQPQTSREQYF. The chain couples TRBV18 to TRBJ2-7; D not resolved. V was clipped by 3 bases and J by 7 bases, with 19 bases between them. Germline lookup yields CDR1 KGHSH and CDR2 LQKENI. This CDR3 comprises 15 residues.

Comments on this clonotype: Just one base apart from a much larger clone, this may be a read error. This sequence joins TRBV9 and TRBJ1-1; a possible D gene is TRBD1 (6 bases). Trimming cost V 1 base and J 7 bases, with 11 bases left between them. Germline V gene data show CDR1 as SGDLS and CDR2 as YYNGEE. The CDR3 spans 13 residues. CDR3 in amino acids: CASSVTGCDEAFF. CDR3 DNA: TGTGCCAGCAGCGTAACAGGGTGCGATGAAGCTTTCTTT.

As for this clonotype: This may be a read error, as it is one base from a much larger clone. V and J are TRBV20-1 and TRBJ2-3; D is perhaps TRBD1 (7 bases). V gave up 0 bases and J gave up 7 bases, with 17 bases separating them. Germline V gene lookup returns CDR1 DFQATT and CDR2 SNEGSKA (reference sequence). CDR3 length: 15 residues. The CDR3 DNA reads as TGCAGTGCTAGAGATTTTAGCAGGGGGGCGTATACGCAGTATTTT. Protein sequence: CSARDFSRGAYTQYF.

The chain is built from TRBV27 and TRBJ1-4; D is perhaps TRBD1 (6 bases). V gave up 0 bases and J gave up 5 bases, with 13 bases separating them. The CDR3 has 16 residues. Germline V gene data show CDR1 as MNHEY and CDR2 as SMNVEV (reference sequence). The CDR3 coding sequence is TGTGCCAGCAGTTTATCTGTCGGACAGCAAAATGAAAAACTGTTTTTT. Its translation: CASSLSVGQQNEKLFF.

This chain links TRBV12-3 or TRBV12-4 with TRBJ2-2; TRBD1 matches at 8 bases. Trimming cost V 7 bases and J 4 bases; bases outside gene matches: 5. The CDR3 sequence is 14 residues long. CDR3 in amino acids: CASTPDRATGELFF. DNA of the CDR3: TGTGCCAGCACCCCGGACAGGGCCACCGGGGAGCTGTTTTTT.

Details on this clonotype: The conserved phenylalanine or tryptophan normally closing the CDR3 is absent here, so this likely arose from a read error. The rearrangement links TRBV20-1 to TRBJ2-7; D uncertain. V was shortened by 6 bases and J by 6 bases, with 18 bases between the two germline ends. The CDR3 is 13 residues long. Germline-derived CDR1 and CDR2 are DFQATT and SNEGSKA (reference sequence). The CDR3 DNA reads TGCAGTGCATTAGCCGGTGGGTCGCTCGAGCAGTACTCC. Translating gives CSALAGGSLEQYS.

This clonotype was seen at least ten times. The gene calls are TRBV20-1 and TRBJ2-7, with 11 bases fitting TRBD2. Germline values: CDR1 DFQATT, CDR2 SNEGSKA (reference sequence). This CDR3 comprises 13 residues. The V gene end was trimmed by 3 bases and the J gene end by 2 bases; junction bases not matched to a gene: 0. The CDR3 DNA reads TGCAGTGCTAGGACTAGCGGGACCTACGAGCAGTACTTC. Its protein product is CSARTSGTYEQYF.

The gene calls are TRBV4-1 and TRBJ1-5; no clear D gene. V was trimmed by 0 bases and J by 6 bases, leaving 15 bases between them. The germline V gene has CDR1 MGHRA and CDR2 YSYEKL. The CDR3 loop spans 16 amino acids. The CDR3 here is CASSQDYREGFQPQHF. CDR3 sequence (DNA): TGCGCCAGCAGCCAAGATTATCGGGAAGGGTTTCAGCCCCAGCATTTT.